This entry is about one T cell receptor (beta chain). Its matching antigen is unknown. This specimen comes from a study of identical twins. Study-wide results and caveats: Models predicted less out-of-frame TCR alpha sharing in monozygotic twins than was found.

CDR3 length: 17 amino acids. V was clipped by 0 bases and J by 3 bases, with 15 bases between them. Germline CDR1 SGHRS, CDR2 YFSETQ. TCRdb processed the 5' RACE reads anew with MiXCR; each CDR3 protein has one entry. This table has about 1.7 million distinct CDR3 sequences, about 32% appearing once. The TCR comes from a newborn girl in good health. What was sequenced was cord blood. The chain is built from TRBV5-1 and TRBJ1-4; D not certain. DNA of the CDR3: TGCGCCAGCAGCTTGGGACCCCGGTCAGCGCCTAATGAAAAACTGTTTTTT. As protein: CASSLGPRSAPNEKLFF.